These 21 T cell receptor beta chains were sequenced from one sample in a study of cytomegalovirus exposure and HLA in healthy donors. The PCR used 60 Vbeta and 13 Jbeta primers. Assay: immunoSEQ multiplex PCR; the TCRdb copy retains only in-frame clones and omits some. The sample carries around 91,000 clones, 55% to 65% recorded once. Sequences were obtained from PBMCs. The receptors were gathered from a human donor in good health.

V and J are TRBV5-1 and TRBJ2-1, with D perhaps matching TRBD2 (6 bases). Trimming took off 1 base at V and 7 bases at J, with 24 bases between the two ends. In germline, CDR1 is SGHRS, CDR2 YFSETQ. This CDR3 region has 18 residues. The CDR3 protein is CASSLLDYFGGVMNEQFF. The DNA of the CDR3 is TGCGCCAGCAGCTTGCTCGACTACTTTGGCGGGGTTATGAATGAGCAGTTCTTC.

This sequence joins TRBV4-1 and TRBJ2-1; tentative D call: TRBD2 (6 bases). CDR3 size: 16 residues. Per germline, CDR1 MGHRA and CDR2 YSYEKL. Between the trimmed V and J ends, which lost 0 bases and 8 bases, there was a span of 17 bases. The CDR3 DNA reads TGCGCCAGCAGCCAAGATGTAGGCGCGCGGAGGGATGAGCAGTTCTTC. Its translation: CASSQDVGARRDEQFF.

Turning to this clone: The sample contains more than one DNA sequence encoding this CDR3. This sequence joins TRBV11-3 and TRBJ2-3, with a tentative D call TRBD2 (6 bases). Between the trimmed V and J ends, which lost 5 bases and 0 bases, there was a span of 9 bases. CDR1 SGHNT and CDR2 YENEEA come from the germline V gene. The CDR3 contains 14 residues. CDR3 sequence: CASSRGASTDTQYF. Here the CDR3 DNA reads TGTGCCAGCAGCCGCGGGGCTAGCACAGATACGCAGTATTTT.

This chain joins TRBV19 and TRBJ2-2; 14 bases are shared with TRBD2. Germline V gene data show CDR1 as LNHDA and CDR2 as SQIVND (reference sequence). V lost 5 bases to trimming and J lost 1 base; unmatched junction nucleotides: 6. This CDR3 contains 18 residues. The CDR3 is CASSPRTSGGMNTGELFF. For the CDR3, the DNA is TGTGCCAGTAGTCCCAGGACTAGCGGGGGGATGAACACCGGGGAGCTGTTTTTT.

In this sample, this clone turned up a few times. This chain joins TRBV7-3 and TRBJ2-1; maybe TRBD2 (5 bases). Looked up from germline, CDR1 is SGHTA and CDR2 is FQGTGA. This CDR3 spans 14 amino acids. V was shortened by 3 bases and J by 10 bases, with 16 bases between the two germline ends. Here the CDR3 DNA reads TGTGCCAGCAGCTTCTGGACTCTCCCCCGGGAGCAGTTCTTC. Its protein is CASSFWTLPREQFF. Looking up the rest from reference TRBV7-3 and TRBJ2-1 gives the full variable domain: GAGVSQTPSNKVTEKGKYVELRCDPISGHTALYWYRQSLGQGPEFLIYFQGTGAADDSGLPNDRFFAVRPEGSVSTLKIQRTERGDSAVYLCASSFWTLPREQFFGPGTRLTVL.

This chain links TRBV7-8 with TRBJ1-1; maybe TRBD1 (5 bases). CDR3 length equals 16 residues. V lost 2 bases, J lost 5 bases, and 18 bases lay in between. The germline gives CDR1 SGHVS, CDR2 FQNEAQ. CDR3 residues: CASSLSPPVSGTEAFF. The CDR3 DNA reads TGTGCCAGCAGCTTATCCCCCCCGGTTTCAGGGACTGAAGCTTTCTTT.

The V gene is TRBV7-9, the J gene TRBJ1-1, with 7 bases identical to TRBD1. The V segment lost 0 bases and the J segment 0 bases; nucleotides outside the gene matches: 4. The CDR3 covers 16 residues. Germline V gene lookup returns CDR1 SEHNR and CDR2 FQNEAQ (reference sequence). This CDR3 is CASSLAGTEMNTEAFF. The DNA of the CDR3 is TGTGCCAGCAGCTTAGCGGGGACAGAGATGAACACTGAAGCTTTCTTT.

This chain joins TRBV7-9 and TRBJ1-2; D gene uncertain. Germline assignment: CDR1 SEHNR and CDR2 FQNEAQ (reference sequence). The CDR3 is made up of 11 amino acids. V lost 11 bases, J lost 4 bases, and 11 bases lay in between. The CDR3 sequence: CALLRGYGYTF. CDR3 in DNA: TGTGCCCTCTTGCGGGGCTATGGCTACACCTTC.

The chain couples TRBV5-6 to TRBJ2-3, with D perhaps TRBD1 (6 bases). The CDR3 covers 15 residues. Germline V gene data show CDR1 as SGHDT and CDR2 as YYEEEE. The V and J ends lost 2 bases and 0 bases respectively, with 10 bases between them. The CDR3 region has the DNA TGTGCCAGCAGCTTTAGGGGGATAAGCACAGATACGCAGTATTTT. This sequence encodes CASSFRGISTDTQYF.

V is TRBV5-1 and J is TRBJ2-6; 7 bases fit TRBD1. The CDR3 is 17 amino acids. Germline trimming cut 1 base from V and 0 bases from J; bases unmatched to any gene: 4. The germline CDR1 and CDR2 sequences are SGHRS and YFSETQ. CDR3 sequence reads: CASSLSGTVSGANVLTF. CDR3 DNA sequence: TGCGCCAGCAGCTTGTCCGGGACAGTCTCTGGGGCCAACGTCCTGACTTTC.

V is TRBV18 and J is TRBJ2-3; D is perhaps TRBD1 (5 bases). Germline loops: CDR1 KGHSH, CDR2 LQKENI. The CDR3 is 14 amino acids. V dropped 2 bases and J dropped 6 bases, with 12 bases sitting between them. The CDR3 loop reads CASSPSSGLDTQYF. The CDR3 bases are TGTGCCAGCTCACCATCCTCAGGGTTGGATACGCAGTATTTT.

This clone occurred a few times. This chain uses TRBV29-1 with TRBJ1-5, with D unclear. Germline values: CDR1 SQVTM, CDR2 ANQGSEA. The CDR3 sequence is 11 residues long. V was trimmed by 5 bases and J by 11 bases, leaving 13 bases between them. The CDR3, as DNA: TGCAGCGTTTCATTCGGGGAGTCCCAGCATTTT. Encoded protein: CSVSFGESQHF.

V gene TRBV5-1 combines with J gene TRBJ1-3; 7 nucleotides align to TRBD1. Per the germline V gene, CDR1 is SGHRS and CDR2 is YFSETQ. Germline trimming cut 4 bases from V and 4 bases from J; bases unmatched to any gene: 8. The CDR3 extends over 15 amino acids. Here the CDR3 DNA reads TGCGCCAGCAGCCCACAGGGGAACGCGGGAAACACCATATATTTT. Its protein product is CASSPQGNAGNTIYF.

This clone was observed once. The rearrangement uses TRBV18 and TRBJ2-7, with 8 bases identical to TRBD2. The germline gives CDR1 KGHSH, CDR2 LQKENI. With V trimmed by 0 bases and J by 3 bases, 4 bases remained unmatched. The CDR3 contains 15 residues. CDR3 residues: CASSPPSGGNYEQYF. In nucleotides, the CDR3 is TGTGCCAGCTCACCACCGAGCGGGGGAAACTACGAGCAGTACTTC.

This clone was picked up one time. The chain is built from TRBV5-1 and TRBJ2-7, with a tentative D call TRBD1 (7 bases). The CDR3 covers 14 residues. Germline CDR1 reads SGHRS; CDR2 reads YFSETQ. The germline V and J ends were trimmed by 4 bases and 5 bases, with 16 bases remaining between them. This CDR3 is CASSPTGTQNEQYF. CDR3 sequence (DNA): TGCGCCAGCAGCCCGACAGGGACTCAAAACGAGCAGTACTTC. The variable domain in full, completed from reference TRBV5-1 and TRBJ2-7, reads KAGVTQTPRYLIKTRGQQVTLSCSPISGHRSVSWYQQTPGQGLQFLFEYFSETQRNKGNFPGRFSGRQFSNSRSEMNVSTLELGDSALYLCASSPTGTQNEQYFGPGTRLTVT.

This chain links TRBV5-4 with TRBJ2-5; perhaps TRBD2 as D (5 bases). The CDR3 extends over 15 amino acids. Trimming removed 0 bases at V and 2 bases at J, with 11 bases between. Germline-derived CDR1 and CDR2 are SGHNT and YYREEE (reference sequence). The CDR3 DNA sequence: TGTGCCAGCAGCTTGGGCCTCGAGCGGCAAGAGACCCAGTACTTC. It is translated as CASSLGLERQETQYF. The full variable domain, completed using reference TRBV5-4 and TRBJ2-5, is ETGVTQSPTHLIKTRGQQVTLRCSSQSGHNTVSWYQQALGQGPQFIFQYYREEENGRGNFPPRFSGLQFPNYSSELNVNALELDDSALYLCASSLGLERQETQYFGPGTRLLVL.

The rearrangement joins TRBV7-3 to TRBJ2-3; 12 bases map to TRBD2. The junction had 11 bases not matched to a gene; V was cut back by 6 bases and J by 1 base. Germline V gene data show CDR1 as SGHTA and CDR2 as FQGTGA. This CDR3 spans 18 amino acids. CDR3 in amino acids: CASSDPASGGGGTDTQYF. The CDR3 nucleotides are TGTGCCAGCAGTGACCCGGCTAGCGGGGGGGGTGGCACAGATACGCAGTATTTT. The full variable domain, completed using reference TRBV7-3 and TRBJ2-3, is GAGVSQTPSNKVTEKGKYVELRCDPISGHTALYWYRQSLGQGPEFLIYFQGTGAADDSGLPNDRFFAVRPEGSVSTLKIQRTERGDSAVYLCASSDPASGGGGTDTQYFGPGTRLTVL.

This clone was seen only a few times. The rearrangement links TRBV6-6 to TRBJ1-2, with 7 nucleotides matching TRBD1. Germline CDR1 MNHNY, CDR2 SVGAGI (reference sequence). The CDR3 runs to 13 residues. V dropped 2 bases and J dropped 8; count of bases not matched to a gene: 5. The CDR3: CASSYDGQAGYTF. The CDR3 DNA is TGTGCCAGCAGTTACGATGGACAGGCGGGCTACACCTTC.

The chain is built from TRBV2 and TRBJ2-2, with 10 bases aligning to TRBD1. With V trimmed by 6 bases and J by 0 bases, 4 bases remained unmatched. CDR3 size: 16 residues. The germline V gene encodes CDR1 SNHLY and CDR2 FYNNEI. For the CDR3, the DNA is TGTGCCAGCAGGAAAGGACAGGGGGCGAACACCGGGGAGCTGTTTTTT. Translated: CASRKGQGANTGELFF.

The DNA for the CDR3 is TGTGCCTTCCCCCGGGACTCATCCTACAATGAGCAGTTCTTC. It specifies CAFPRDSSYNEQFF. This chain connects TRBV7-9 to TRBJ2-1, with D possibly being TRBD2 (6 bases). CDR1 is SEHNR, CDR2 FQNEAQ, per germline (reference sequence). Deletions cut 11 bases from V and 1 base from J, with 15 bases between. The CDR3 totals 14 residues.

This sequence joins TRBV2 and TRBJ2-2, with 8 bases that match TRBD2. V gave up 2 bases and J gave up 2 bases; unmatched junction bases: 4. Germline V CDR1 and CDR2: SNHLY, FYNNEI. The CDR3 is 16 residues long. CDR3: CASSESGGRNTGELFF. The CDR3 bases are TGTGCCAGCAGTGAATCGGGGGGGCGAAACACCGGGGAGCTGTTTTTT. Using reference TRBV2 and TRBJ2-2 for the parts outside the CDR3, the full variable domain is EPEVTQTPSHQVTQMGQEVILRCVPISNHLYFYWYRQILGQKVEFLVSFYNNEISEKSEIFDDQFSVERPDGSNFTLKIRSTKLEDSAMYFCASSESGGRNTGELFFGEGSRLTVL.